The rows below give T cell receptor beta chains drawn from one sample of a study of T cell responses to AZD1222 COVID-19 vaccine. Assay used: immunoSEQ multiplex PCR; TCRdb lists only in-frame clones, some missing. The data contain roughly 100,000 clones, roughly 82% of them singletons. The starting material was peripheral blood, obtained on day 0 of AZD1222 vaccination. The receptors were sampled from an adult in good health. The CDR3 runs from the conserved cysteine through the conserved F or W. A D gene is named only where the DNA matches it firmly. For some rows the clone size is stated as once, few or many, or as a class when expanded; others skip it.

j_call,d_call,v_call,clone_size,cdr3_aa,cdr3_nt
TRBJ1-4,TRBD1,TRBV4-2,-,CASRADRGSEKLFF,TGTGCCAGCAGGGCGGACAGGGGCTCTGAAAAACTGTTTTTT
TRBJ1-1,-,TRBV6-5,-,CASSYVRDADTEAFF,TGTGCCAGCAGTTACGTGAGGGATGCGGACACTGAAGCTTTCTTT
TRBJ1-1,-,TRBV9,-,CASRQGPGRTEAFF,TGTGCCAGCAGACAAGGTCCGGGCCGGACTGAAGCTTTCTTT
TRBJ2-7,-,TRBV30,-,CAWSVRGSRTYEQYF,TGTGCCTGGAGTGTCCGAGGATCGCGCACCTACGAGCAGTACTTC
TRBJ2-5,-,TRBV11-2,-,CASSPGTVQETQYF,TGTGCCAGCAGCCCAGGTACAGTCCAAGAGACCCAGTACTTC
TRBJ2-5,-,TRBV5-1,-,CASSFKETQYF,TGCGCCAGCAGCTTTAAAGAGACCCAGTACTTC
TRBJ2-5,-,TRBV4-2,-,CASSQYGSQETQYF,TGTGCCAGCAGCCAGTATGGCAGCCAAGAGACCCAGTACTTC
TRBJ2-3,-,TRBV27,-,CASPIVGLPTDTQYF,TGTGCCAGCCCTATAGTCGGGCTACCCACAGATACGCAGTATTTT
TRBJ1-2,-,TRBV18,-,CASSPRAEDVYGYTF,TGTGCCAGCTCACCTCGGGCAGAGGACGTCTATGGCTACACCTTC
TRBJ1-2,-,TRBV5-8,-,CASSLLGSINYGYTF,TGTGCCAGCAGCTTGTTGGGCTCGATTAACTATGGCTACACCTTC
TRBJ2-2,-,TRBV5-1,-,CASGQPGTGELFF,TGCGCCAGCGGACAGCCGGGGACCGGGGAGCTGTTTTTT
TRBJ1-1,TRBD1,TRBV28,-,CASSPRTGRKGNTEAFF,TGTGCCAGCAGTCCTAGGACAGGGCGGAAAGGGAACACTGAAGCTTTCTTT
TRBJ2-3,-,TRBV6-1,-,CASSDGVGTDTQYF,TGTGCCAGCAGTGATGGGGTAGGGACAGATACGCAGTATTTT
TRBJ1-1,-,TRBV19,-,CASSIGDVNTEAFF,TGTGCCAGTAGTATAGGCGACGTTAACACTGAAGCTTTCTTT
TRBJ1-1,-,TRBV5-4,-,CASSNRGSNPEAFF,TGTGCCAGCAGCAATAGGGGGTCTAATCCTGAAGCTTTCTTT
TRBJ1-1,-,TRBV4-3,-,CASSQDRLTEAFF,TGCGCCAGCAGCCAAGACCGCTTAACTGAAGCTTTCTTT
TRBJ2-1,TRBD2,TRBV9,-,CASSAGWASGVNEQFF,TGTGCCAGCAGCGCGGGATGGGCTAGCGGGGTCAATGAGCAGTTCTTC
TRBJ1-2,-,TRBV5-4,-,CASSPRGGQNYGYTF,TGTGCCAGCAGCCCAAGGGGGGGACAAAACTATGGCTACACCTTC
TRBJ2-5,TRBD2,TRBV7-9,-,CASRPGTSLETQYF,TGTGCCAGCAGACCCGGGACTAGCTTAGAGACCCAGTACTTC
TRBJ1-2,-,TRBV4-2,-,CASSQVSGQNYGYTF,TGTGCCAGCAGCCAAGTGAGCGGACAGAACTATGGCTACACCTTC
TRBJ1-6,TRBD1,TRBV12-3/TRBV12-4,-,CASRTGGESPLHF,TGTGCCAGCAGGACAGGGGGGGAATCACCCCTCCACTTT
TRBJ2-1,TRBD2,TRBV18,once,CASSPAGGDYNEQFF,TGTGCCAGCTCACCGGCGGGGGGGGACTACAATGAGCAGTTCTTC
TRBJ1-1,-,TRBV27,-,CASSLSEGWRTEAFF,TGTGCCAGCAGTTTATCGGAGGGGTGGCGGACTGAAGCTTTCTTT
TRBJ1-2,TRBD1,TRBV5-4,-,CASNPRQGYGYTF,TGTGCCAGCAACCCCCGACAGGGCTATGGCTACACCTTC
TRBJ1-6,TRBD1,TRBV7-2,few,CASSSGGGRNSPLHF,TGTGCCAGCAGCTCAGGGGGGGGACGTAATTCACCCCTCCACTTT
TRBJ2-3,TRBD2,TRBV19,-,CASSLGLVSTDTQYF,TGTGCCAGTAGTCTTGGACTAGTAAGCACAGATACGCAGTATTTT
TRBJ1-2,-,TRBV30,-,CACARQSYGYTF,TGTGCCTGTGCCCGGCAGTCATATGGCTACACCTTC
TRBJ1-2,TRBD1,TRBV5-5,-,CASSSTGGYGYTF,TGTGCCAGCAGCTCGACAGGGGGCTATGGCTACACCTTC
TRBJ1-3,-,TRBV11-2,-,CASSLDPRTRNTIYF,TGTGCCAGCAGCTTAGATCCCCGGACAAGAAACACCATATATTTT
TRBJ2-3,-,TRBV7-2,-,CASSLSPGGTDTQYF,TGTGCCAGCAGCCTAAGCCCCGGGGGCACAGATACGCAGTATTTT
TRBJ2-7,TRBD2,TRBV7-6,-,CASSLERGALYEQYF,TGTGCCAGCAGCTTGGAGCGGGGGGCCCTCTACGAGCAGTACTTC
TRBJ1-2,-,TRBV6-6,-,CASSYSSKGRGYGYTF,TGTGCCAGCAGTTACTCGTCGAAGGGTCGGGGGTATGGCTACACCTTC
TRBJ1-1,-,TRBV27,-,CASSHHMGGAQGRAFF,TGTGCCAGCAGTCACCATATGGGGGGGGCGCAGGGAAGAGCTTTCTTT
TRBJ1-5,-,TRBV2,once,CASREDSYSNQPQHF,TGTGCCAGCAGAGAGGACAGCTATAGCAATCAGCCCCAGCATTTT
TRBJ2-1,TRBD2,TRBV7-8,-,CASSPSGGRNEQFF,TGTGCCAGCTCGCCTAGCGGGGGGCGCAATGAGCAGTTCTTC
TRBJ2-3,-,TRBV5-1,few,CASSLQGSDTQYF,TGCGCCAGCAGCTTGCAGGGGTCAGATACGCAGTATTTT
TRBJ2-1,TRBD2,TRBV6-2/TRBV6-3,-,CASSVTSGGYNEQFF,TGTGCCAGCAGCGTAACTAGCGGGGGATACAATGAGCAGTTCTTC
TRBJ1-6,TRBD1,TRBV4-1,-,CASSQVGQGVLAYNSPLHF,TGCGCCAGCAGCCAAGTTGGACAGGGGGTGTTGGCCTATAATTCACCCCTCCACTTT
TRBJ2-7,TRBD1,TRBV27,-,CASSPDGQVFPYEQYF,TGTGCCAGCAGTCCAGATGGACAGGTCTTTCCCTACGAGCAGTACTTC
TRBJ2-5,-,TRBV5-1,-,CASSSLETQYF,TGCGCCAGCAGCTCGTTGGAGACCCAGTACTTC
TRBJ2-3,-,TRBV2,-,CASSEAWRVFPDTQYF,TGTGCCAGCAGTGAAGCGTGGCGAGTATTCCCAGATACGCAGTATTTT
TRBJ2-7,-,TRBV4-1,-,CASSQLGWTATTGEQYF,TGCGCCAGCAGCCAACTAGGGTGGACAGCTACTACGGGGGAGCAGTACTTC
TRBJ1-2,-,TRBV2,-,CASSATGLGGIGYTF,TGTGCCAGCAGTGCCACAGGGCTGGGAGGGATAGGCTACACCTTC
TRBJ1-5,-,TRBV4-2,-,CASSHNRGNQPQHF,TGTGCCAGCAGCCACAACAGGGGCAATCAGCCCCAGCATTTT
TRBJ2-3,-,TRBV6-5,-,CASTRQIGTDTQYF,TGTGCCAGCACTAGACAGATCGGCACAGATACGCAGTATTTT
TRBJ1-6,TRBD1,TRBV2,-,CASSESRGANSPLHF,TGTGCCAGCAGTGAGTCCAGGGGGGCTAATTCACCCCTCCACTTT
TRBJ2-7,-,TRBV11-1,once,CASSLQGTYEQYF,TGTGCCAGCAGCCTACAGGGAACCTACGAGCAGTACTTC
TRBJ1-1,-,TRBV5-6,-,CASSLQTGPNTEAFF,TGTGCCAGCAGCTTACAAACAGGGCCAAACACTGAAGCTTTCTTT
TRBJ2-1,TRBD1,TRBV4-1,-,CASSGQGSEQFF,TGCGCCAGCAGCGGACAGGGGAGTGAGCAGTTCTTC
TRBJ1-2,TRBD1,TRBV2,-,CASSRDRGLYGYTF,TGTGCGAGCAGCCGGGACAGGGGACTTTATGGCTACACCTTC
TRBJ2-2,TRBD1,TRBV5-1,-,CASQSTGTDTGELFF,TGCGCCAGCCAATCGACAGGGACGGACACCGGGGAGCTGTTTTTT